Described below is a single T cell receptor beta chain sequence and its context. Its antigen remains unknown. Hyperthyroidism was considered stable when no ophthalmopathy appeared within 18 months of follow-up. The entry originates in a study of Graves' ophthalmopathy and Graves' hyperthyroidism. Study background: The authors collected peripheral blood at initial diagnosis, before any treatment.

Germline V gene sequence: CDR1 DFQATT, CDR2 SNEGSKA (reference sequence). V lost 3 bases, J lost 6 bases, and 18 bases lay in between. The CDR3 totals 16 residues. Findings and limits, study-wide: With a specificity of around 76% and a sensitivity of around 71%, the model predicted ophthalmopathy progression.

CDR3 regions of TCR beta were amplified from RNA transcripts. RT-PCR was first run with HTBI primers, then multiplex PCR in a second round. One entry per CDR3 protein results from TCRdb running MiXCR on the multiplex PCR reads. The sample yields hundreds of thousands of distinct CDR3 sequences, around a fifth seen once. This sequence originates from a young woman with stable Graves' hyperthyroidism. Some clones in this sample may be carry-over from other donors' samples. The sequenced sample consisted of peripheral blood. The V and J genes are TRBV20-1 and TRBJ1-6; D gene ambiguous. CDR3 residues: CSASSRHHGTNSPLHF. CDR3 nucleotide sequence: TGCAGTGCTAGCTCGCGACACCATGGAACTAATTCACCCCTCCACTTT.